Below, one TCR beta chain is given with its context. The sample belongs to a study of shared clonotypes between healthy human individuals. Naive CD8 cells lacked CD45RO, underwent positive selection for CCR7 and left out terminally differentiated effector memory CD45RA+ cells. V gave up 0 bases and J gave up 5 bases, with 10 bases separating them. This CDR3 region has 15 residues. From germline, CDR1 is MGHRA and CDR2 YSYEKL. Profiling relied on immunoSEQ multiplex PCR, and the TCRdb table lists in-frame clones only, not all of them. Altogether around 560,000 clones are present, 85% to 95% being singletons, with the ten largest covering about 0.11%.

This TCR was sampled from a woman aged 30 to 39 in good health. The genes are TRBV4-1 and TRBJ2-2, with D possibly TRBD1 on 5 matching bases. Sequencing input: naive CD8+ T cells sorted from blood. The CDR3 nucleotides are TGCGCCAGCAGCCAAGAAGGGGCGGCGACCGGGGAGCTGTTTTTT. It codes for CASSQEGAATGELFF.